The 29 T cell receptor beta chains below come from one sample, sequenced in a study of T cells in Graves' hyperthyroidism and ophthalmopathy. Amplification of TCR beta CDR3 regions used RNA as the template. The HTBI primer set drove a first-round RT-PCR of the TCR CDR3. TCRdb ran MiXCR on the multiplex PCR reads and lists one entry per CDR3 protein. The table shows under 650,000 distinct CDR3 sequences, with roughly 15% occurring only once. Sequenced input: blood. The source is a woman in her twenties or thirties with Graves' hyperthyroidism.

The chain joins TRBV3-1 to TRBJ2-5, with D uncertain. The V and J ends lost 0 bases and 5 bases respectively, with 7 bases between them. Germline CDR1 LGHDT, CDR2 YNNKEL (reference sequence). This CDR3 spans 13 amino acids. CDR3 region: CASSQDASETQYF. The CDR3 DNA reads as TGTGCCAGCAGCCAAGATGCATCGGAGACCCAGTACTTC.

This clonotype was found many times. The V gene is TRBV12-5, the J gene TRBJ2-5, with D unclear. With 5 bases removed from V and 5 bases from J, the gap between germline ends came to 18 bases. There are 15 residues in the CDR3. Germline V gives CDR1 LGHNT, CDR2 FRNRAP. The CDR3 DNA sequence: TGTGCTAGTGGTCCCCCCCGACTCGAAGGGGAGACCCAGTACTTC. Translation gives CASGPPRLEGETQYF.

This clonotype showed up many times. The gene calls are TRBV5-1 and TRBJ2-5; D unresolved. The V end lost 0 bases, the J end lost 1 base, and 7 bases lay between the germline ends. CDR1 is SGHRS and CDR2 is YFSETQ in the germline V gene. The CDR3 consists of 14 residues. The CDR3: CASSLAEFQETQYF. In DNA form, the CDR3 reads TGCGCCAGCAGCTTGGCAGAGTTCCAAGAGACCCAGTACTTC.

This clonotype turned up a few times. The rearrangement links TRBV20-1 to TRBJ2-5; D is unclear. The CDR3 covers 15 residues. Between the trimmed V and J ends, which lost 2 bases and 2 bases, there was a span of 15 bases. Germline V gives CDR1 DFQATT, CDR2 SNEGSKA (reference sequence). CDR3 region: CSARKGSQVQETQYF. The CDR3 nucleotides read TGCAGTGCTAGAAAAGGTAGCCAAGTTCAAGAGACCCAGTACTTC.

As DNA, the CDR3 is TGTGCCAGCAGCCAAGGGGCGACCAGGGATCTACTTTACTATGGCTACACCTTC. Translating gives CASSQGATRDLLYYGYTF. The chain couples TRBV4-2 to TRBJ1-2; maybe TRBD1 (5 bases). The CDR3 covers 18 residues. V lost 1 base and J 3 bases, leaving 21 bases between the germline ends. Per germline, CDR1 LGHNA and CDR2 YNFKEQ.

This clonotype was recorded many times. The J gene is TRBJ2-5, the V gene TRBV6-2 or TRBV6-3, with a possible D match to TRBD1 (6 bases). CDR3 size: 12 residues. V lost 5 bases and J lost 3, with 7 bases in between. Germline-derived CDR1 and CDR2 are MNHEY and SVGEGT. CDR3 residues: CASSRGKETQYF. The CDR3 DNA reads TGTGCCAGCAGTAGGGGGAAAGAGACCCAGTACTTC.

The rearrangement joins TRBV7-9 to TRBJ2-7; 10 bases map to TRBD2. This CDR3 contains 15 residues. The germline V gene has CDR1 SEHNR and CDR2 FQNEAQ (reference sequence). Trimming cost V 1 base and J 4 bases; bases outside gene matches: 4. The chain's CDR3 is CASSLGSGRPYEQYF. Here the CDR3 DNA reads TGTGCCAGCAGCTTAGGTAGCGGGAGGCCTTACGAGCAGTACTTC.

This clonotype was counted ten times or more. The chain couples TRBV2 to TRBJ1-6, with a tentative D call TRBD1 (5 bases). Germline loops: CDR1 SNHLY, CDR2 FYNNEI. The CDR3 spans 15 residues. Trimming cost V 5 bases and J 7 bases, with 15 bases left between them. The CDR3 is CASSNTGPQNSPLHF. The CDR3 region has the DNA TGTGCCAGCAGTAACACGGGACCGCAGAATTCACCCCTCCACTTT.

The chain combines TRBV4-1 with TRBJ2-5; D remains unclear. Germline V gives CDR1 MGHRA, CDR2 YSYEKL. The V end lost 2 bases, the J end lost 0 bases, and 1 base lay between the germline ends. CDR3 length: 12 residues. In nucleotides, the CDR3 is TGCGCCAGCAGCCAACACCAAGAGACCCAGTACTTC. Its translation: CASSQHQETQYF.

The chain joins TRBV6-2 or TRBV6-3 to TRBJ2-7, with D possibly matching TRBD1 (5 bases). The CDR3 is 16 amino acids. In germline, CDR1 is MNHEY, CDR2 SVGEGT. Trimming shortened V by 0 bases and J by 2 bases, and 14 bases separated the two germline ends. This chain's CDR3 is CASSYSMWTPAYEQYF. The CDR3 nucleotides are TGTGCCAGCAGTTACTCGATGTGGACACCCGCCTACGAGCAGTACTTC.

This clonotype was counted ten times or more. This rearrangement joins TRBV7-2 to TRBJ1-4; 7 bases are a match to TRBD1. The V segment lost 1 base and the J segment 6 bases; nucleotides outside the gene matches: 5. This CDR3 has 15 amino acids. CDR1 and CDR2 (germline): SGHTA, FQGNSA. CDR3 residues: CASSLEGQGDEKLFF. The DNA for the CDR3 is TGTGCCAGCAGCTTAGAGGGGCAGGGGGATGAAAAACTGTTTTTT.

DNA for the CDR3: TGCAGTGCTAGAGGGAGAGTACAAGAGACCCAGTACTTC. This translates into CSARGRVQETQYF. The chain couples TRBV20-1 to TRBJ2-5, with D unresolved. This CDR3 comprises 13 residues. Germline V gives CDR1 DFQATT, CDR2 SNEGSKA (reference sequence). V dropped 1 base and J dropped 2 bases, with 8 bases sitting between them.

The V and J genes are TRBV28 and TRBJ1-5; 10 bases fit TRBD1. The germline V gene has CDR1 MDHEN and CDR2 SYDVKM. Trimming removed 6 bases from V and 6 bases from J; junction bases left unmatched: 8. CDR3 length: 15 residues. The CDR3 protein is CASSPRGTGVQPQHF. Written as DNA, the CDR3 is TGTGCCAGCAGCCCCCGAGGGACAGGGGTTCAGCCCCAGCATTTT.

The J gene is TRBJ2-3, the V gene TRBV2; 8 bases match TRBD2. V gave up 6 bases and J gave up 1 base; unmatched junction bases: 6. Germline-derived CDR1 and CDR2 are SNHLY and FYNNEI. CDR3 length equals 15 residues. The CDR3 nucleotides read TGTGCCAGCAGCCAGGGACTAGAGGGCACAGATACGCAGTATTTT. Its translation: CASSQGLEGTDTQYF.

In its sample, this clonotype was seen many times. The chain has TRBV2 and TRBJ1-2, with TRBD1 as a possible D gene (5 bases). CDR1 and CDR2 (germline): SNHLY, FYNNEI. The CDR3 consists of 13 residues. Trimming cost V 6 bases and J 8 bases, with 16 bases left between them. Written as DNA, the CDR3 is TGTGCCAGCAGCGACTCAGGTCGGGGCGGCTACACCTTC. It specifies CASSDSGRGGYTF.

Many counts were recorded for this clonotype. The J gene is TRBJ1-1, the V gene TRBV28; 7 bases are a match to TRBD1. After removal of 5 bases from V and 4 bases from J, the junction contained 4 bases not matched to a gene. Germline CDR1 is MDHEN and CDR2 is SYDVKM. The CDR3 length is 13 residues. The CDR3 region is CASSTPGGTEAFF. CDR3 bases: TGTGCCAGCAGTACCCCAGGGGGCACTGAAGCTTTCTTT. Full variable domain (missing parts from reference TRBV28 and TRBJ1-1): DVKVTQSSRYLVKRTGEKVFLECVQDMDHENMFWYRQDPGLGLRLIYFSYDVKMKEKGDIPEGYSVSREKKERFSLILESASTNQTSMYLCASSTPGGTEAFFGQGTRLTVV.

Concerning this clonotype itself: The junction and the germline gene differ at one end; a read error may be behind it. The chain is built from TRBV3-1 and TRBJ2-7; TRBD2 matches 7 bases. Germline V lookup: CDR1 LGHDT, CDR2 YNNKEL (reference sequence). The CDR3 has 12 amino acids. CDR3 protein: CGSGGSSYEQYF. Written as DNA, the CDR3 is TGTGGCAGCGGCGGGAGTTCCTACGAGCAGTACTTC.

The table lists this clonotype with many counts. CDR3 sequence reads: CASSPPSGTANVLTF. The CDR3 DNA sequence: TGTGCCAGCTCACCACCGTCGGGCACCGCCAACGTCCTGACTTTC. V is TRBV18 and J is TRBJ2-6; D gene ambiguous. The CDR3 has 15 amino acids. The V and J ends lost 0 bases and 7 bases respectively, with 10 bases between them. Germline loops: CDR1 KGHSH, CDR2 LQKENI.

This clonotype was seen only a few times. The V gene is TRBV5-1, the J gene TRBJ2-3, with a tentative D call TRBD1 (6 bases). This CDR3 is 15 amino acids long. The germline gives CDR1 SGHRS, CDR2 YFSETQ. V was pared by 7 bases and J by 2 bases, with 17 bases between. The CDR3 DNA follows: TGCGCCAGCTCCGAACGGACAGATACCACAGATACGCAGTATTTT. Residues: CASSERTDTTDTQYF.

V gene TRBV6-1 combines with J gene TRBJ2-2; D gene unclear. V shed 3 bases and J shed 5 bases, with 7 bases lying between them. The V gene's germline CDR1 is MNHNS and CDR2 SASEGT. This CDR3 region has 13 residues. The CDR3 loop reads CASSDEVTGELFF. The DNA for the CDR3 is TGTGCCAGCAGTGACGAGGTTACCGGGGAGCTGTTTTTT.

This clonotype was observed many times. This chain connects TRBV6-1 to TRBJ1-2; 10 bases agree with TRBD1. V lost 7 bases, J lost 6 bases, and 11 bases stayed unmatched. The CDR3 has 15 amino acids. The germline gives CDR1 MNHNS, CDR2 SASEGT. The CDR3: CASNPKDRGWNGYTF. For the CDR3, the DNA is TGTGCCAGCAACCCTAAGGACAGGGGGTGGAATGGCTACACCTTC.

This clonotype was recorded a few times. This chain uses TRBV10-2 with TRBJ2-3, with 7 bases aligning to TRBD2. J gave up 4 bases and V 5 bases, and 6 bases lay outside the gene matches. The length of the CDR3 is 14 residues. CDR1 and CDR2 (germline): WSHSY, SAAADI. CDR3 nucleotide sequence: TGCGCCAGCAGTAGGGCGGGAGTGGCAGATACGCAGTATTTT. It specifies CASSRAGVADTQYF.

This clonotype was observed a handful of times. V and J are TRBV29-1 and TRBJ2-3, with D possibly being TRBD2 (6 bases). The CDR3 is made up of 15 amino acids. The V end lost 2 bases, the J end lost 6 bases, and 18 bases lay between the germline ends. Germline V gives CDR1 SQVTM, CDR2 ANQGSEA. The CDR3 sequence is CSVEFTSRLMDTQYF. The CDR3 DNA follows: TGCAGCGTTGAATTTACTAGCCGTTTAATGGATACGCAGTATTTT.

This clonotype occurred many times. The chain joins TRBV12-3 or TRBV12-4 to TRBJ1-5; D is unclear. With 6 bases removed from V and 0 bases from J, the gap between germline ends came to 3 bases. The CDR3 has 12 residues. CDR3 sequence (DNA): TGTGCCAGCAGAGATAGCAATCAGCCCCAGCATTTT. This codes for CASRDSNQPQHF.

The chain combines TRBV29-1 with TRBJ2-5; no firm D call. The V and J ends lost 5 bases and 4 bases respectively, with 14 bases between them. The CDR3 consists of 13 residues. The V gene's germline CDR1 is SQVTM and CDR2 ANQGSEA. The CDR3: CSVPTSGSETQYF. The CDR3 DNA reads TGCAGCGTTCCGACATCGGGTTCAGAGACCCAGTACTTC. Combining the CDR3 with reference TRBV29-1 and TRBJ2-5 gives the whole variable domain SAVISQKPSRDICQRGTSLTIQCQVDSQVTMMFWYRQQPGQSLTLIATANQGSEATYESGFVIDKFPISRPNLTFSTLTVSNMSPEDSSIYLCSVPTSGSETQYFGPGTRLLVL.

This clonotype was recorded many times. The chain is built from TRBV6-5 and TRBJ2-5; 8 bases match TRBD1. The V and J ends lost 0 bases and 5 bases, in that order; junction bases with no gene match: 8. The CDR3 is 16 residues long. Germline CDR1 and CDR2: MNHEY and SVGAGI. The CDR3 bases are TGTGCCAGCAGTTACTCACCGACAGGGGTTTGGGAGACCCAGTACTTC. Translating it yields CASSYSPTGVWETQYF.

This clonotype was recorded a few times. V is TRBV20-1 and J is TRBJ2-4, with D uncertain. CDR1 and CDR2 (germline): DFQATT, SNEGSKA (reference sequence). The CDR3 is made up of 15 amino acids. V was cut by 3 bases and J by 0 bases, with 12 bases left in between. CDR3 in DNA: TGCAGTGCTAGGTCCTGGACGGGAGCCAAAAACATTCAGTACTTC. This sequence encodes CSARSWTGAKNIQYF.

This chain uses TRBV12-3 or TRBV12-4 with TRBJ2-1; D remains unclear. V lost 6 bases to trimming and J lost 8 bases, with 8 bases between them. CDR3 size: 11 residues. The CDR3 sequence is CASSRYDEQFF. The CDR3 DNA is TGTGCCAGCAGCCGGTATGATGAGCAGTTCTTC.

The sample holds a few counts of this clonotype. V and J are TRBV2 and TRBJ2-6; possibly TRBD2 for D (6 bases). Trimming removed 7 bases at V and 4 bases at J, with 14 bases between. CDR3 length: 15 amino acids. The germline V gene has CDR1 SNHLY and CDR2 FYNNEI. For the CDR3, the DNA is TGTGCCAGCACTTCGGGAGTACAGGGGGCCAACGTCCTGACTTTC. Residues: CASTSGVQGANVLTF.